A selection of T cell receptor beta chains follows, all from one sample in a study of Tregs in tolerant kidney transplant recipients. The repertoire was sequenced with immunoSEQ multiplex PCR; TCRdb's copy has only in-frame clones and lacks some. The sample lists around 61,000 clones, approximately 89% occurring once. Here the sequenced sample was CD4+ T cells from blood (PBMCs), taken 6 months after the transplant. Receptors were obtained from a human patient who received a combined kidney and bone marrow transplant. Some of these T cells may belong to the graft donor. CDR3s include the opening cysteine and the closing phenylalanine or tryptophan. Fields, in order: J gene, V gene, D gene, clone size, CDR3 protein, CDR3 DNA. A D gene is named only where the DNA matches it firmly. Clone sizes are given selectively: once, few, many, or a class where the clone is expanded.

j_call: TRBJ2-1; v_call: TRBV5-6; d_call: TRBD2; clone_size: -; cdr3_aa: CASSLSGTSGREFF; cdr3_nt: TGTGCCAGCAGCTTATCCGGGACTAGCGGGAGAGAATTCTTC
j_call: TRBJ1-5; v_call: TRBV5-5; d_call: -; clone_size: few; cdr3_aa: CASSRSPNQPQHF; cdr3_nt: TGTGCCAGCAGCCGGAGTCCCAATCAGCCCCAGCATTTT
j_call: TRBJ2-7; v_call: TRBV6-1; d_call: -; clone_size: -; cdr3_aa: CASLTWGDSYEQYF; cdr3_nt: TGTGCCAGTCTAACATGGGGAGACTCCTACGAGCAGTACTTC
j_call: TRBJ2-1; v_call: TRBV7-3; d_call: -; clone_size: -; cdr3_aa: CASGQQYNEQFF; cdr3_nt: TGTGCCAGCGGACAGCAATACAATGAGCAGTTCTTC
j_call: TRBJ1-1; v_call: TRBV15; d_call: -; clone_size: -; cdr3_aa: CATSPRNTEAFF; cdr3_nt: TGTGCCACCAGCCCCCGGAACACTGAAGCTTTCTTT
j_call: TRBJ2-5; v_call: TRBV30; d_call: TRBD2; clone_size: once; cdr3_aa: CAWTPGGELQETQYF; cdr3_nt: TGTGCCTGGACCCCGGGGGGGGAGCTTCAAGAGACCCAGTACTTC
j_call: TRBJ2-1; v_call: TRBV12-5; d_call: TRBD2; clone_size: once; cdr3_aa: CASGLPLAGVIYEQFF; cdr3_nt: TGTGCTAGTGGTTTGCCACTAGCGGGAGTCATCTATGAGCAGTTCTTC
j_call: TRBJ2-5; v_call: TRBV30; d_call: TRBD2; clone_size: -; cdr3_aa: CAWSGLAGTGTQYF; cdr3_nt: TGTGCCTGGAGTGGACTAGCGGGAACCGGGACCCAGTACTTC
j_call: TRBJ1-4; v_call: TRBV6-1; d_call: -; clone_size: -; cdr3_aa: CASRQVSLNEKLFF; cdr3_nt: TGTGCCAGCAGGCAGGTAAGCCTTAATGAAAAACTGTTTTTT
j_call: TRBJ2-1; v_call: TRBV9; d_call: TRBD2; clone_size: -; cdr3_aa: CASSVTGGSSYNEQFF; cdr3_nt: TGTGCCAGCAGCGTAACGGGGGGAAGCTCCTACAATGAGCAGTTCTTC
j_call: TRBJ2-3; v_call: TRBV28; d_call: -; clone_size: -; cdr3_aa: CASSLTSTDTQYF; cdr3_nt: TGTGCCAGCAGTTTAACTAGCACAGATACGCAGTATTTT
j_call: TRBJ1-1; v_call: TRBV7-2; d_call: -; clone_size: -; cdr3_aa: CASREGSNTEAFF; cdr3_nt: TGTGCCAGCAGGGAGGGGTCTAACACTGAAGCTTTCTTT
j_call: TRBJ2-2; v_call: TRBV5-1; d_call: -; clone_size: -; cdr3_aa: CASSLSPGTGELFF; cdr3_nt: TGCGCCAGCAGCTTGTCTCCGGGGACCGGGGAGCTGTTTTTT
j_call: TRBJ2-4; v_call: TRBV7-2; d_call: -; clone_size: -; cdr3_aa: CASTLGASKNIQYF; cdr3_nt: TGTGCCAGCACCCTTGGGGCTAGCAAAAACATTCAGTACTTC
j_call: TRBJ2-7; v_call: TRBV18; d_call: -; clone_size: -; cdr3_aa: CASSPPGFDRDWYEQYF; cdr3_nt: TGTGCCAGCTCACCACCGGGTTTTGACAGGGACTGGTACGAGCAGTACTTC
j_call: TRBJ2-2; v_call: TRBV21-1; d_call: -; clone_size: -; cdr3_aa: CASSEGQGDSTNTGELFF; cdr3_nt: TGTGCCAGCAGCGAGGGACAGGGGGACTCTACGAACACCGGGGAGCTGTTTTTT
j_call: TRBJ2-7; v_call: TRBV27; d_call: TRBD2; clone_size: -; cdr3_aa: CASRPPPSGNSYEQYF; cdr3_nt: TGTGCCAGCAGACCCCCTCCTAGCGGGAACTCCTACGAGCAGTACTTC
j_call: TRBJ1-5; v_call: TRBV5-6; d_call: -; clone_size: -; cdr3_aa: CASSLGLDQPQHF; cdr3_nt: TGTGCCAGCAGCTTGGGTCTCGATCAGCCCCAGCATTTT
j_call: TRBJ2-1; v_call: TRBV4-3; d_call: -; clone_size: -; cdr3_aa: CASSQDPGGPSEQFF; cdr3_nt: TGCGCCAGCAGCCAAGATCCCGGAGGGCCATCCGAGCAGTTCTTC
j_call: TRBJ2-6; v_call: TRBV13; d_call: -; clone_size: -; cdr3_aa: CASSLGQATSGANVLTF; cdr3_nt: TGTGCCAGCAGCTTAGGACAGGCGACCTCTGGGGCCAACGTCCTGACTTTC
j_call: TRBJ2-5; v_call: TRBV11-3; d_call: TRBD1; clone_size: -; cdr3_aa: CASSSQGWETQYF; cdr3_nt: TGTGCCAGCAGCTCACAGGGGTGGGAGACCCAGTACTTC
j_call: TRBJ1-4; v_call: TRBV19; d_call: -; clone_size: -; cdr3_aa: CASRGWVEGNEKLFF; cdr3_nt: TGTGCCAGTAGGGGGTGGGTCGAGGGTAATGAAAAACTGTTTTTT
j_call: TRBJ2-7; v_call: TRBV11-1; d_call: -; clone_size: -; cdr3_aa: CASSPFRRGYEQYF; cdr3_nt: TGTGCCAGCAGCCCTTTTAGGAGGGGCTACGAGCAGTACTTC
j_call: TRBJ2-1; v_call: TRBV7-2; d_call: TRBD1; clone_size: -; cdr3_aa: CASSPNPGQGGILFF; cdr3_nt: TGTGCCAGCAGCCCCAATCCGGGACAGGGGGGGATTCTGTTCTTC
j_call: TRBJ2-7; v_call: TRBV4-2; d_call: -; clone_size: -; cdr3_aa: CASSQEGATYEQYF; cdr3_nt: TGTGCCAGCAGCCAAGAGGGGGCGACCTACGAGCAGTACTTC
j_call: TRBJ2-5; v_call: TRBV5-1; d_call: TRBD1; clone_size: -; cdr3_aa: CASSSGQGGETQYF; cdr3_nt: TGCGCCAGCAGCTCAGGACAGGGGGGAGAGACCCAGTACTTC
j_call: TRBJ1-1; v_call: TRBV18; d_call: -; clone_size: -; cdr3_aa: CASSPARQTNTEAFF; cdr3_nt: TGTGCCAGCTCACCAGCCCGACAGACTAACACTGAAGCTTTCTTT
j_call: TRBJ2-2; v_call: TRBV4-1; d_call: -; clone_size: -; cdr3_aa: CASRIGAGAGELFF; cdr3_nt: TGCGCCAGCAGAATCGGAGCTGGAGCCGGGGAGCTGTTTTTT
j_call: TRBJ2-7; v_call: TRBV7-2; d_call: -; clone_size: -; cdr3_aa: CASSPSTGPHEQYF; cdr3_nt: TGTGCCAGCAGCCCCTCCACAGGTCCTCACGAGCAGTACTTC
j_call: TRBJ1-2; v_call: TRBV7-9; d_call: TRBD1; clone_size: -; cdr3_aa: CASSYVPGQGSYGYTF; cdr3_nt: TGTGCCAGCAGCTACGTCCCGGGACAGGGAAGCTATGGCTACACCTTC
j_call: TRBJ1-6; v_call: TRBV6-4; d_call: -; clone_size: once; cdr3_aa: CASTRAPNLGSPLHF; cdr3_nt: TGTGCCAGCACCAGGGCCCCGAACTTGGGTTCACCCCTCCACTTT
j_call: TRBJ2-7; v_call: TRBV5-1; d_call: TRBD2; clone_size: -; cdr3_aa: CASSLGGGMSSYEQYF; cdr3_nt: TGCGCCAGCAGCCTGGGGGGAGGGATGAGCTCCTACGAGCAGTACTTC
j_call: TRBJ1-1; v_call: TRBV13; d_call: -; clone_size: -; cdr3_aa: CASSLGAGSREAFF; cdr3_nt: TGTGCCAGCAGCTTAGGGGCCGGGTCAAGGGAAGCTTTCTTT
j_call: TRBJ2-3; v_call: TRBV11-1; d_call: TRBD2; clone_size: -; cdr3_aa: CASSLTRGGTNTQYF; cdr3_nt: TGTGCCAGCAGCTTAACTCGGGGGGGCACGAATACGCAGTATTTT
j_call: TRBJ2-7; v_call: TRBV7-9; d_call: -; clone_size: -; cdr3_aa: CASSHPRGGYEQYF; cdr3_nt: TGTGCCAGCAGCCATCCCAGGGGTGGGTACGAGCAGTACTTC
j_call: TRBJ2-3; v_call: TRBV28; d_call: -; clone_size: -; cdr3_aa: CASTPPGGPGTQYF; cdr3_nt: TGTGCCAGCACTCCCCCGGGGGGCCCCGGCACGCAGTATTTT
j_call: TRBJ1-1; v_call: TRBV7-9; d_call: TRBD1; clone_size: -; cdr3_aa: CASSLTGQVFYTEAFF; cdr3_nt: TGTGCCAGCAGCTTAACCGGACAGGTTTTTTACACTGAAGCTTTCTTT
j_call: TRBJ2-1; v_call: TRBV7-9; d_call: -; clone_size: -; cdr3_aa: CASSFFGGANYNEQFF; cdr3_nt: TGTGCCAGCAGCTTCTTTGGCGGGGCGAACTACAATGAGCAGTTCTTC
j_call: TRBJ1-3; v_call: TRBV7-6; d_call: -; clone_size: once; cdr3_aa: CASSLVDSSGNTIYF; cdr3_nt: TGTGCCAGCAGCTTAGTAGATTCCTCTGGAAACACCATATATTTT
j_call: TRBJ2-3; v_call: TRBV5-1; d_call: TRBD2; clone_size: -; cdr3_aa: CASSPGRSAGVVAGGPPDTQYF; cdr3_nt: TGCGCCAGCAGCCCGGGACGGTCGGCGGGTGTTGTAGCGGGAGGGCCGCCAGATACGCAGTATTTT
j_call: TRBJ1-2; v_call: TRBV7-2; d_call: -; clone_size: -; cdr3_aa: CASSLKLTNYGYTF; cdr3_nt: TGTGCCAGCAGCTTAAAACTTACTAACTATGGCTACACCTTC
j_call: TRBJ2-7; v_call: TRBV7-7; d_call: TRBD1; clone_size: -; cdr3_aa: CASSEDRGEEQYF; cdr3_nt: TGTGCCAGCAGCGAGGACAGGGGGGAAGAGCAGTACTTC
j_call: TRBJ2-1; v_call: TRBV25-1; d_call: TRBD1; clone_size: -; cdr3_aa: CASRVQGYNEQFF; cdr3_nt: TGTGCCAGCAGGGTACAGGGGTACAATGAGCAGTTCTTC
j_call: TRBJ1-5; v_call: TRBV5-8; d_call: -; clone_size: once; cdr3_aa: CASSLYNQPQHF; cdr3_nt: TGTGCCAGCAGCTTGTACAATCAGCCCCAGCATTTT
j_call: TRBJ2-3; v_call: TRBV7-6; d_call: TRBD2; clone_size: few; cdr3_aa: CASSFSGSAQYF; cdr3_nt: TGTGCCAGCAGCTTTAGCGGGAGTGCGCAGTATTTT
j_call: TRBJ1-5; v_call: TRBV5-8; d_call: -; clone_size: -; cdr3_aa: CASSLGSFSRSNQPQHF; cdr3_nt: TGTGCCAGCAGCCTGGGGAGCTTCAGCCGCAGCAATCAGCCCCAGCATTTT